Following are 25 T cell receptor beta chains from one sample sequenced in a study of T cell changes during pregnancy in multiple sclerosis. Some clones are missing from TCRdb's copy, which holds only in-frame ones; the method was immunoSEQ multiplex PCR. The sample lists roughly 80,000 clones, about 91% occurring once. This material consisted of peripheral blood, taken before pregnancy. All receptors come from a female donor with multiple sclerosis, enrolled in a pregnancy study.

The V and J genes are TRBV6-4 and TRBJ1-1; 7 bases match TRBD1. In germline, CDR1 is MRHNA, CDR2 SNTAGT. The CDR3 is 13 amino acids. V was clipped by 5 bases and J by 4 bases; unmatched bases: 4. This CDR3 reads CASSQQGFTEAFF. DNA of the CDR3: TGTGCCAGCAGTCAACAGGGGTTCACTGAAGCTTTCTTT.

The rearrangement uses TRBV19 and TRBJ2-1, with TRBD1 identical over 9 bases. The CDR3 is made up of 15 amino acids. Germline trimming cut 10 bases from V and 8 bases from J; bases unmatched to any gene: 15. CDR1 is LNHDA and CDR2 is SQIVND in the germline V gene (reference sequence). CDR3 DNA sequence: TGTGCCACAACTTACCGAGGACAGGGGTTCCATGAGCAGTTCTTC. This codes for CATTYRGQGFHEQFF. The full variable domain, completed using reference TRBV19 and TRBJ2-1, is DGGITQSPKYLFRKEGQNVTLSCEQNLNHDAMYWYRQDPGQGLRLIYYSQIVNDFQKGDIAEGYSVSREKKESFPLTVTSAQKNPTAFYLCATTYRGQGFHEQFFGPGTRLTVL.

The chain employs TRBV7-2 and TRBJ2-5, with TRBD2 as a possible D gene (6 bases). Deletions cut 7 bases from V and 2 bases from J, with 23 bases between. Germline V gives CDR1 SGHTA, CDR2 FQGNSA. The CDR3 extends over 17 amino acids. CDR3 amino acids: CASTLRVMAGRQETQYF. For the CDR3, the DNA is TGTGCCAGCACCCTTAGGGTAATGGCGGGGAGACAAGAGACCCAGTACTTC.

The chain employs TRBV2 and TRBJ2-1; 9 nucleotides agree with TRBD2. The CDR3 extends over 19 amino acids. Trimming removed 6 bases from V and 3 bases from J; junction bases left unmatched: 18. CDR1 is SNHLY and CDR2 is FYNNEI in the germline V gene. The CDR3 DNA sequence: TGTGCCAGCAGCAGACTCGGGACTAGCCAAGAGGTAGACTACAATGAGCAGTTCTTC. Encoded protein: CASSRLGTSQEVDYNEQFF.

The chain recombines TRBV11-2 with TRBJ1-2; D is ambiguous. CDR1 and CDR2 (germline): SGHAT, FQNNGV. This CDR3 has 12 residues. V shed 5 bases and J shed 10 bases, with 14 bases lying between them. CDR3 DNA: TGTGCCAGCAGCGAATACCAGAGGGTCTACACCTTC. It encodes CASSEYQRVYTF.

The chain recombines TRBV27 with TRBJ2-1; D is perhaps TRBD1 (6 bases). Germline V gene sequence: CDR1 MNHEY, CDR2 SMNVEV (reference sequence). This CDR3 is 16 amino acids long. The ends were cut back, 2 bases at V and 4 bases at J, with 15 bases in the middle. The CDR3 loop is CASSLAGVRLYNEQFF. Here the CDR3 DNA reads TGTGCCAGCAGTTTAGCAGGGGTCAGACTTTACAATGAGCAGTTCTTC.

The rearrangement uses TRBV13 and TRBJ2-5; 7 bases agree with TRBD2. Trimming took 4 bases from V and 5 from J; bases not matched to a gene: 7. This CDR3 is 14 amino acids long. Germline lookup yields CDR1 PRHDT and CDR2 FYEKMQ (reference sequence). In DNA form, the CDR3 reads TGTGCCAGCAGCTCCCAGACTAGCAGGGAGACCCAGTACTTC. Its protein is CASSSQTSRETQYF.

The CDR3 reads CAISAGTGTYEQYF. CDR3 DNA: TGTGCCATCAGTGCTGGGACAGGGACCTACGAGCAGTACTTC. The chain links TRBV10-3 to TRBJ2-7; 9 bases map to TRBD1. Germline CDR1 and CDR2: ENHRY and SYGVKD. The CDR3 extends over 14 amino acids. J gave up 2 bases and V 4 bases, and 3 bases lay outside the gene matches.

V gene TRBV2 combines with J gene TRBJ2-7; 8 nucleotides line up with TRBD1. Germline lookup yields CDR1 SNHLY and CDR2 FYNNEI. The CDR3 contains 15 residues. The V segment lost 6 bases and the J segment 0 bases; nucleotides outside the gene matches: 7. Written as DNA, the CDR3 is TGTGCCAGCAGCGCGGGACAGGTAAACTCCTACGAGCAGTACTTC. Protein sequence: CASSAGQVNSYEQYF.

This chain connects TRBV11-2 to TRBJ1-3; perhaps TRBD1 as D (6 bases). This CDR3 region has 17 residues. Between the trimmed V and J ends, which lost 3 bases and 4 bases, there was a span of 19 bases. CDR1 and CDR2 (germline): SGHAT, FQNNGV. DNA for the CDR3: TGTGCCAGCAGCTTGAAGGGGGGGCGGTTAACCGGAAACACCATATATTTT. Encoded protein: CASSLKGGRLTGNTIYF.

The chain couples TRBV14 to TRBJ1-6; TRBD1 matches at 8 bases. CDR3 length equals 15 residues. CDR1 SGHDN and CDR2 FVKESK come from the germline V gene. V was clipped by 0 bases and J by 7 bases; unmatched bases: 2. CDR3 sequence: CASSQDRTGNSPLHF. As DNA, the CDR3 is TGTGCCAGCAGCCAAGATCGGACAGGGAATTCACCCCTCCACTTT.

The J gene is TRBJ2-1, the V gene TRBV10-3, with 12 bases matching TRBD2. CDR3 size: 15 residues. Looked up from germline, CDR1 is ENHRY and CDR2 is SYGVKD. V was clipped by 10 bases and J by 10 bases; unmatched bases: 14. CDR3 in DNA: TGTGCCACCGAGGGGCAACTAGCGGGGGGACCCGAGCAGTTCTTC. Its protein is CATEGQLAGGPEQFF.

This clone appeared a few times. J is TRBJ1-6 and V is TRBV6-1, with D possibly being TRBD1 (6 bases). This CDR3 spans 14 amino acids. CDR1 is MNHNS and CDR2 is SASEGT in the germline V gene. The ends were cut back, 6 bases at V and 6 bases at J, with 12 bases in the middle. The CDR3 DNA is TGTGCCAGCAGACAGGGACAACTTAATTCACCCCTCCACTTT. Its translation: CASRQGQLNSPLHF.

In its sample, this clone was seen a few times. V is TRBV10-3 and J is TRBJ1-1; D gene uncertain. The CDR3 sequence is 11 residues long. The germline CDR1 and CDR2 sequences are ENHRY and SYGVKD. With 7 bases removed from V and 11 bases from J, the gap between germline ends came to 14 bases. The DNA for the CDR3 is TGTGCCATCATGGGCAGCTATGGGGCTTTCTTT. Its translation is CAIMGSYGAFF.

The chain has TRBV11-2 and TRBJ1-1, with a possible D match to TRBD1 (6 bases). Germline V CDR1 and CDR2: SGHAT, FQNNGV. The CDR3 loop spans 15 amino acids. Trimming pared 3 bases from V and 1 base from J, leaving 12 bases between. CDR3 residues: CASSLAGQPNTEAFF. The CDR3 DNA reads as TGTGCCAGCAGCTTGGCAGGACAGCCGAACACTGAAGCTTTCTTT.

The chain uses TRBV4-1 and TRBJ1-2, with 8 nucleotides matching TRBD1. The V gene end was trimmed by 1 base and the J gene end by 1 base; junction bases not matched to a gene: 14. Germline CDR1 reads MGHRA; CDR2 reads YSYEKL. The CDR3 contains 19 residues. This chain's CDR3 is CASSQGPRGRPALNYGYTF. The CDR3 region has the DNA TGCGCCAGCAGCCAAGGCCCCAGGGGGCGCCCGGCCCTTAACTATGGCTACACCTTC.

V is TRBV19 and J is TRBJ2-1, with D possibly TRBD1 on 6 matching bases. Trimming shortened V by 3 bases and J by 4 bases, and 13 bases separated the two germline ends. In germline, CDR1 is LNHDA, CDR2 SQIVND (reference sequence). CDR3 length: 15 amino acids. CDR3 region: CASSMMGARYNEQFF. The CDR3 DNA follows: TGTGCCAGTAGTATGATGGGGGCCCGGTACAATGAGCAGTTCTTC.

V gene TRBV7-9 combines with J gene TRBJ2-1; 10 bases match TRBD1. J gave up 4 bases and V 6 bases, and 3 bases lay outside the gene matches. CDR1 and CDR2 (germline): SEHNR, FQNEAQ (reference sequence). CDR3 length: 14 residues. The CDR3 coding sequence is TGTGCCAGCAGACCGGGACAGGGGTACAATGAGCAGTTCTTC. This translates into CASRPGQGYNEQFF.

The chain joins TRBV12-2 to TRBJ1-2; the table calls TRBD1, which could not be checked here. TRBV12-2 is a pseudogene. This CDR3 is 16 amino acids long. CDR3 sequence (DNA): TGTGCAAGTCGCTTCGTAATAACAGGGTATGACTATGGCTACACCTTC. Translated: CASRFVITGYDYGYTF.

This clone has a single count. The chain has TRBV11-3 and TRBJ2-3; TRBD2 agrees at 14 bases. CDR3 size: 18 residues. Losses at the gene ends were 5 bases for V and 0 bases for J; bases not matched to a gene: 7. The germline CDR1 and CDR2 sequences are SGHNT and YENEEA. CDR3 loop: CASSKGTSGGPSTDTQYF. CDR3 sequence (DNA): TGTGCCAGCAGCAAAGGGACTAGCGGGGGCCCCAGCACAGATACGCAGTATTTT.

This clone was seen just once. The gene calls are TRBV2 and TRBJ2-5; TRBD1 matches 8 bases. This CDR3 is 15 amino acids long. Germline values: CDR1 SNHLY, CDR2 FYNNEI. V lost 6 bases, J lost 4 bases, and 10 bases stayed unmatched. The CDR3 DNA is TGTGCCAGCAGGTCGACAGGGGCCGCGGGAGAGACCCAGTACTTC. It specifies CASRSTGAAGETQYF.

As regards this clone: At one boundary the junction diverges from the germline segment, which might be a read error. This CDR3 is CASNALAQEVF. For the CDR3, the DNA is TGTGCCAGCAATGCCTTGGCCCAGGAGGTCTTC. V is TRBV2 and J is TRBJ2-1; the D gene is possibly TRBD2 (5 bases). CDR3 length: 11 residues. Per the germline V gene, CDR1 is SNHLY and CDR2 is FYNNEI.

This chain uses TRBV5-5 with TRBJ1-3, with D maybe TRBD1 (5 bases). The germline CDR1 and CDR2 sequences are SGHKS and YYEKEE (reference sequence). This CDR3 contains 16 residues. V dropped 4 bases and J dropped 0 bases, with 14 bases sitting between them. Here the CDR3 reads CASSVRDWSSGNTIYF. The CDR3 bases are TGTGCCAGCAGCGTCCGGGACTGGAGCTCTGGAAACACCATATATTTT.

This chain links TRBV5-6 with TRBJ2-1; possibly TRBD1 for D (7 bases). Germline assignment: CDR1 SGHDT and CDR2 YYEEEE. Deletions cut 6 bases from V and 2 bases from J, with 15 bases between. This CDR3 comprises 15 residues. CDR3 sequence: CASNPQGGPYNEQFF. DNA of the CDR3: TGTGCCAGCAACCCTCAGGGGGGCCCCTACAATGAGCAGTTCTTC.

The CDR3 sequence is CASSTPGRMETQYF. The CDR3 DNA sequence: TGTGCCAGTAGTACCCCAGGGCGGATGGAGACCCAGTACTTC. The chain combines TRBV19 with TRBJ2-5, with TRBD1 as a possible D gene (5 bases). Germline CDR1 and CDR2: LNHDA and SQIVND (reference sequence). This CDR3 spans 14 amino acids. V lost 4 bases, J lost 5 bases, and 14 bases lay in between.